The rows below give T cell receptor beta chains drawn from one sample of a study of blood T cells in healthy people across ages. TCRdb passed the 5' RACE reads through MiXCR, listing each CDR3 protein once. The sample holds about 1.8 million distinct CDR3 sequences; around 48% are singletons and the top ten take 2.1%. Sequencing input: blood. The receptors shown here come from a woman between 40 and 50 years old in good health. Both conserved end residues are part of each CDR3. The order of the fields is V gene, CDR3 length, J gene, clone size, D gene, CDR3 protein, CDR3 DNA. The D gene is left open where the match is weak. Clone size is not always given. Where it is, it says once, few, many or a class for expanded clones.

v_call: TRBV6-5
cdr3_length: 17
j_call: TRBJ1-2
clone_size: NA
d_call: NA
cdr3_aa: CASSYTKLPGVNYGYTF
cdr3_nt: TGTGCCAGCAGTTATACAAAGCTCCCGGGGGTTAACTATGGCTACACCTTC

v_call: TRBV20-1
cdr3_length: 12
j_call: TRBJ2-1
clone_size: few
d_call: NA
cdr3_aa: CSARELYNEQFF
cdr3_nt: TGCAGTGCTAGAGAGCTTTACAATGAGCAGTTCTTC

v_call: TRBV6-5
cdr3_length: 12
j_call: TRBJ2-1
clone_size: NA
d_call: TRBD2
cdr3_aa: CASSPTAGGQFF
cdr3_nt: TGTGCCAGCAGCCCCACAGCGGGGGGGCAGTTCTTC

v_call: TRBV7-2
cdr3_length: 13
j_call: TRBJ1-5
clone_size: few
d_call: NA
cdr3_aa: CASSSRFGLPQHF
cdr3_nt: TGTGCCAGCAGCTCACGCTTTGGATTGCCCCAGCATTTT

v_call: TRBV7-2
cdr3_length: 20
j_call: TRBJ1-4
clone_size: NA
d_call: NA
cdr3_aa: CASSLAVRRQKVATNEKLFF
cdr3_nt: TGTGCCAGCAGCTTAGCGGTCAGGCGACAGAAAGTTGCAACTAATGAAAAACTGTTTTTT

v_call: TRBV7-9
cdr3_length: 10
j_call: TRBJ2-5
clone_size: NA
d_call: NA
cdr3_aa: CAIERETQYF
cdr3_nt: TGTGCCATCGAAAGGGAGACCCAGTACTTC

v_call: TRBV20-1
cdr3_length: 15
j_call: TRBJ2-1
clone_size: few
d_call: NA
cdr3_aa: CSARDEGTGYNEQFF
cdr3_nt: TGCAGTGCTAGAGACGAGGGGACTGGATACAATGAGCAGTTCTTC

v_call: TRBV21-1
cdr3_length: 17
j_call: TRBJ1-2
clone_size: NA
d_call: NA
cdr3_aa: CASSPPDEHASNYGYTF
cdr3_nt: TGTGCCAGCAGCCCCCCGGACGAACACGCGTCTAACTATGGCTACACCTTC

v_call: TRBV29-1
cdr3_length: 15
j_call: TRBJ2-4
clone_size: many
d_call: TRBD2
cdr3_aa: CSVERASGGNSIQYF
cdr3_nt: TGCAGCGTTGAACGGGCTAGCGGGGGGAATAGCATTCAGTACTTC

v_call: TRBV6-6
cdr3_length: 15
j_call: TRBJ2-1
clone_size: NA
d_call: TRBD2
cdr3_aa: CASTSMGGSYNEQFF
cdr3_nt: TGTGCCAGCACCTCAATGGGGGGGTCCTACAATGAGCAGTTCTTC

v_call: TRBV4-3
cdr3_length: 17
j_call: TRBJ2-3
clone_size: NA
d_call: TRBD2
cdr3_aa: CASSLSGASGGGDTQYF
cdr3_nt: TGCGCCAGCAGCCTATCCGGGGCTAGCGGGGGAGGAGATACGCAGTATTTT

v_call: TRBV4-3
cdr3_length: 16
j_call: TRBJ2-5
clone_size: NA
d_call: NA
cdr3_aa: CASSQKEARFVETQYF
cdr3_nt: TGCGCCAGCAGCCAAAAAGAAGCCAGGTTCGTGGAGACCCAGTACTTC

v_call: TRBV27
cdr3_length: 17
j_call: TRBJ1-4
clone_size: NA
d_call: NA
cdr3_aa: CASSITRLGGINEKLFF
cdr3_nt: TGTGCCAGCAGTATAACTCGGCTAGGGGGGATCAATGAAAAACTGTTTTTT

v_call: TRBV2
cdr3_length: 17
j_call: TRBJ2-3
clone_size: once
d_call: NA
cdr3_aa: CASSEALRDLYTDTQYF
cdr3_nt: TGTGCCAGCAGTGAAGCTCTCCGGGACTTGTACACAGATACGCAGTATTTT

v_call: TRBV7-2
cdr3_length: 15
j_call: TRBJ2-1
clone_size: few
d_call: TRBD1
cdr3_aa: CASSTPGQASRSQFF
cdr3_nt: TGTGCCAGCAGCACTCCGGGACAGGCTTCTAGGTCCCAGTTCTTC

v_call: TRBV25-1
cdr3_length: 19
j_call: TRBJ2-4
clone_size: NA
d_call: NA
cdr3_aa: CASSEYAGGAQTGGDIQYF
cdr3_nt: TGTGCCAGCAGTGAATATGCCGGGGGGGCACAGACAGGGGGGGACATTCAGTACTTC

v_call: TRBV5-1
cdr3_length: 15
j_call: TRBJ1-4
clone_size: NA
d_call: NA
cdr3_aa: CASSLYLATNEKLFF
cdr3_nt: TGCGCCAGCAGCTTGTATCTTGCAACTAATGAAAAACTGTTTTTT

v_call: TRBV15
cdr3_length: 16
j_call: TRBJ2-5
clone_size: NA
d_call: TRBD2
cdr3_aa: CATSRDFGGGRETQYF
cdr3_nt: TGTGCCACCAGCAGAGATTTCGGGGGGGGCCGAGAGACCCAGTACTTC

v_call: TRBV20-1
cdr3_length: 13
j_call: TRBJ2-3
clone_size: NA
d_call: TRBD2
cdr3_aa: CSVWSGEPDTQYF
cdr3_nt: TGCAGCGTGTGGAGCGGGGAACCAGATACGCAGTATTTT

v_call: TRBV5-1
cdr3_length: 16
j_call: TRBJ1-6
clone_size: NA
d_call: NA
cdr3_aa: CASSLAIFGSSSPLHF
cdr3_nt: TGCGCCAGCAGCTTGGCTATTTTCGGCAGCTCTTCACCCCTCCACTTT

v_call: TRBV6-5
cdr3_length: 13
j_call: TRBJ2-1
clone_size: NA
d_call: TRBD1
cdr3_aa: CASSPGQDSGQFF
cdr3_nt: TGTGCCAGCAGCCCGGGACAGGACTCAGGGCAGTTCTTC

v_call: TRBV5-1
cdr3_length: 16
j_call: TRBJ1-1
clone_size: NA
d_call: NA
cdr3_aa: CANQMSAFGGNTEAFF
cdr3_nt: TGCGCCAACCAAATGAGTGCTTTCGGGGGGAACACTGAAGCTTTCTTT

v_call: TRBV4-3
cdr3_length: 16
j_call: TRBJ2-5
clone_size: NA
d_call: NA
cdr3_aa: CASSQDSSGLKETQYF
cdr3_nt: TGCGCCAGCAGCCAAGATAGCTCGGGCCTCAAGGAGACCCAGTACTTC

v_call: TRBV5-1
cdr3_length: 16
j_call: TRBJ1-1
clone_size: NA
d_call: TRBD1
cdr3_aa: CASSLGSHRGNTEAFF
cdr3_nt: TGCGCCAGCAGCTTGGGATCCCACAGGGGGAACACTGAAGCTTTCTTT

v_call: TRBV2
cdr3_length: 13
j_call: TRBJ2-5
clone_size: NA
d_call: NA
cdr3_aa: CASSEGLGETQYF
cdr3_nt: TGTGCCAGCAGTGAGGGTCTTGGAGAGACCCAGTACTTC

v_call: TRBV28
cdr3_length: 16
j_call: TRBJ2-1
clone_size: NA
d_call: TRBD2
cdr3_aa: CASSLGLAGVYNEQFF
cdr3_nt: TGTGCCAGCAGTCTTGGACTAGCGGGGGTATACAATGAGCAGTTCTTC

v_call: TRBV12-3/TRBV12-4
cdr3_length: 13
j_call: TRBJ2-3
clone_size: NA
d_call: NA
cdr3_aa: CASFGDNTDTQYF
cdr3_nt: TGTGCCAGCTTTGGGGATAACACAGATACGCAGTATTTT

v_call: TRBV6-2/TRBV6-3
cdr3_length: 15
j_call: TRBJ1-5
clone_size: NA
d_call: NA
cdr3_aa: CASSYNSGVGQPQHF
cdr3_nt: TGTGCCAGCAGTTACAATTCAGGGGTCGGTCAGCCCCAGCATTTT

v_call: TRBV20-1
cdr3_length: 15
j_call: TRBJ2-1
clone_size: few
d_call: NA
cdr3_aa: CSASAGFSSYNEQFF
cdr3_nt: TGCAGTGCCTCCGCGGGCTTTAGCTCCTACAATGAGCAGTTCTTC

v_call: TRBV11-2
cdr3_length: 16
j_call: TRBJ2-5
clone_size: NA
d_call: TRBD1
cdr3_aa: CASSSRTGALKETQYF
cdr3_nt: TGTGCCAGCAGCTCTCGGACAGGGGCCTTAAAAGAGACCCAGTACTTC

v_call: TRBV13
cdr3_length: 13
j_call: TRBJ1-1
clone_size: NA
d_call: NA
cdr3_aa: CASSGNLNTEAFF
cdr3_nt: TGTGCCAGCAGCGGAAACTTGAACACTGAAGCTTTCTTT

v_call: TRBV28
cdr3_length: 16
j_call: TRBJ1-5
clone_size: NA
d_call: TRBD1
cdr3_aa: CASSWDRGGSNQPQHF
cdr3_nt: TGTGCCAGCAGTTGGGACAGGGGTGGGAGCAATCAGCCCCAGCATTTT

v_call: TRBV24-1
cdr3_length: 16
j_call: TRBJ2-3
clone_size: NA
d_call: TRBD1
cdr3_aa: CATAEETGAVTDTQYF
cdr3_nt: TGTGCCACCGCTGAGGAGACAGGGGCGGTCACAGATACGCAGTATTTT

v_call: TRBV20-1
cdr3_length: 13
j_call: TRBJ2-7
clone_size: NA
d_call: NA
cdr3_aa: CSVLSDNSYEQYF
cdr3_nt: TGCAGTGTATTATCGGACAACTCCTACGAGCAGTACTTC

v_call: TRBV6-1
cdr3_length: 15
j_call: TRBJ2-5
clone_size: NA
d_call: NA
cdr3_aa: CASSAELDRQETQYF
cdr3_nt: TGTGCCAGCAGTGCCGAACTAGACAGGCAAGAGACCCAGTACTTC

v_call: TRBV6-5
cdr3_length: 15
j_call: TRBJ1-1
clone_size: NA
d_call: NA
cdr3_aa: CASSPTGAQGSRAFF
cdr3_nt: TGTGCCAGCAGTCCGACGGGGGCGCAGGGAAGTCGGGCTTTCTTT

v_call: TRBV20-1
cdr3_length: 14
j_call: TRBJ2-4
clone_size: NA
d_call: NA
cdr3_aa: CSAGDGSRVNIQYF
cdr3_nt: TGCAGTGCTGGAGATGGTTCGAGGGTAAACATTCAGTACTTC

v_call: TRBV10-3
cdr3_length: 14
j_call: TRBJ1-1
clone_size: few
d_call: TRBD1
cdr3_aa: CAISEGQGNTEAFF
cdr3_nt: TGTGCCATCAGTGAGGGACAGGGGAACACTGAAGCTTTCTTT

v_call: TRBV28
cdr3_length: 13
j_call: TRBJ1-2
clone_size: NA
d_call: NA
cdr3_aa: CASSLTGCRGYTF
cdr3_nt: TGTGCCAGCAGTTTAACAGGGTGTCGTGGCTACACCTTC

v_call: TRBV5-1
cdr3_length: 15
j_call: TRBJ1-5
clone_size: NA
d_call: NA
cdr3_aa: CAGSAGTGSNQPQHF
cdr3_nt: TGCGCCGGCAGCGCAGGGACCGGTAGCAATCAGCCCCAGCATTTT

v_call: TRBV29-1
cdr3_length: 14
j_call: TRBJ2-7
clone_size: NA
d_call: NA
cdr3_aa: CSVQRDIASYEQYF
cdr3_nt: TGCAGCGTTCAACGGGACATTGCCTCCTACGAGCAGTACTTC

v_call: TRBV12-3/TRBV12-4
cdr3_length: 18
j_call: TRBJ2-1
clone_size: NA
d_call: TRBD2
cdr3_aa: CASSWVAGAPSSYNEQFF
cdr3_nt: TGTGCCAGCAGTTGGGTAGCGGGGGCCCCGAGCTCCTACAATGAGCAGTTCTTC

v_call: TRBV20-1
cdr3_length: 15
j_call: TRBJ2-1
clone_size: NA
d_call: TRBD2
cdr3_aa: CSASRLAGTYNEQFF
cdr3_nt: TGCAGTGCTTCCCGACTAGCGGGGACCTACAATGAGCAGTTCTTC

v_call: TRBV20-1
cdr3_length: 15
j_call: TRBJ2-3
clone_size: NA
d_call: TRBD2
cdr3_aa: CSATTGSGVADTQYF
cdr3_nt: TGCAGTGCTACGACGGGTAGCGGGGTTGCAGATACGCAGTATTTT

v_call: TRBV28
cdr3_length: 15
j_call: TRBJ2-5
clone_size: NA
d_call: TRBD1
cdr3_aa: CASSPPDRVQETQYF
cdr3_nt: TGTGCCAGCAGTCCACCGGACAGGGTTCAAGAGACCCAGTACTTC

v_call: TRBV20-1
cdr3_length: 14
j_call: TRBJ1-6
clone_size: once
d_call: NA
cdr3_aa: CSARPTGNNSPLHF
cdr3_nt: TGCAGTGCTAGACCTACGGGGAATAATTCACCCCTCCACTTT

v_call: TRBV12-3/TRBV12-4
cdr3_length: 14
j_call: TRBJ2-4
clone_size: few
d_call: TRBD1
cdr3_aa: CATQTGGEKNIQYF
cdr3_nt: TGTGCCACCCAGACAGGGGGCGAGAAAAACATTCAGTACTTC

v_call: TRBV2
cdr3_length: 13
j_call: TRBJ2-5
clone_size: NA
d_call: NA
cdr3_aa: CASRYQEVETQYF
cdr3_nt: TGTGCCAGCAGGTATCAGGAAGTAGAGACCCAGTACTTC

v_call: TRBV7-9
cdr3_length: 14
j_call: TRBJ2-7
clone_size: NA
d_call: TRBD1
cdr3_aa: CASSYGTGRHEQYF
cdr3_nt: TGTGCCAGCAGCTACGGGACAGGGCGACACGAGCAGTACTTC

v_call: TRBV15
cdr3_length: 15
j_call: TRBJ2-3
clone_size: NA
d_call: NA
cdr3_aa: CATSRASQSTDTQYF
cdr3_nt: TGTGCCACCAGCAGAGCGTCCCAGAGCACAGATACGCAGTATTTT

v_call: TRBV14
cdr3_length: 15
j_call: TRBJ1-1
clone_size: NA
d_call: NA
cdr3_aa: CASSPVPRADTEAFF
cdr3_nt: TGTGCCAGCAGCCCCGTTCCCCGGGCAGACACTGAAGCTTTCTTT

v_call: TRBV5-5
cdr3_length: 15
j_call: TRBJ2-1
clone_size: few
d_call: NA
cdr3_aa: CASSLGGLEYNEQFF
cdr3_nt: TGTGCCAGCAGCTTGGGGGGACTGGAGTACAATGAGCAGTTCTTC

v_call: TRBV7-2
cdr3_length: 16
j_call: TRBJ2-1
clone_size: NA
d_call: TRBD1
cdr3_aa: CASSLAPGQGVDEQFF
cdr3_nt: TGTGCCAGCAGCTTAGCCCCGGGACAGGGAGTGGATGAGCAGTTCTTC